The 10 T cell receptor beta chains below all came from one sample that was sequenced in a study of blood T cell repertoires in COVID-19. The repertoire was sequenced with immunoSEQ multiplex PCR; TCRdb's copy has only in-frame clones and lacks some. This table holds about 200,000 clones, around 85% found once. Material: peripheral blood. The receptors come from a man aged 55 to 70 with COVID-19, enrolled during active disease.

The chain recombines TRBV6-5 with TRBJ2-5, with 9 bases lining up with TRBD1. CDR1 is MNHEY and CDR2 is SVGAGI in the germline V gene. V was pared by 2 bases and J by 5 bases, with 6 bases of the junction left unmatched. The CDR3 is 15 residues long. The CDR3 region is CASSYAGQGTETQYF. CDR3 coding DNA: TGTGCCAGCAGTTACGCCGGACAGGGGACGGAGACCCAGTACTTC.

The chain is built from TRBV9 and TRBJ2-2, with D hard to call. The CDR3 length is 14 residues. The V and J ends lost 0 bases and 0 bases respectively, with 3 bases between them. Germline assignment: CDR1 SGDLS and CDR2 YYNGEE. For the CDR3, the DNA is TGTGCCAGCAGCGTAGCCACGAACACCGGGGAGCTGTTTTTT. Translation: CASSVATNTGELFF.

CDR3 in DNA: TGTGCCAGCAGCTTGGAAGAGGGGGAGAACACTGAAGCTTTCTTT. Its protein product is CASSLEEGENTEAFF. V gene TRBV5-6 combines with J gene TRBJ1-1, with D possibly TRBD1 on 6 matching bases. The germline V and J ends were trimmed by 0 bases and 1 base, with 10 bases remaining between them. Germline-derived CDR1 and CDR2 are SGHDT and YYEEEE. This CDR3 contains 15 residues.

The CDR3: CASSPYRMNTEAFF. The CDR3 DNA sequence: TGTGCCAGCTCACCGTACAGGATGAACACTGAAGCTTTCTTT. The chain employs TRBV18 and TRBJ1-1, with a tentative D call TRBD1 (5 bases). The CDR3 runs 14 residues. The ends were cut back, 3 bases at V and 0 bases at J, with 8 bases in the middle. Germline CDR1 reads KGHSH; CDR2 reads LQKENI.

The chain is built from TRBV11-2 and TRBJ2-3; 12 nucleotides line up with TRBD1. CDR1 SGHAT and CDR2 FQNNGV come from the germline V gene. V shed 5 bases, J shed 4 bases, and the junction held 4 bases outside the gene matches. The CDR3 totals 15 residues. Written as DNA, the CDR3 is TGTGCCAGCAGCCGCGGGACAGGGGGCGCAGATACGCAGTATTTT. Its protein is CASSRGTGGADTQYF.

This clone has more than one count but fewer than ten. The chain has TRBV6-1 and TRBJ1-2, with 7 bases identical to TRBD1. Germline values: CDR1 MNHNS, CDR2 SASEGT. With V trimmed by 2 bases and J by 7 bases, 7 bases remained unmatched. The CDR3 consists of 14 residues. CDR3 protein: CASSESDRDSGYTF. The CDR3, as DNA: TGTGCCAGCAGTGAATCTGACAGGGACAGTGGCTACACCTTC.

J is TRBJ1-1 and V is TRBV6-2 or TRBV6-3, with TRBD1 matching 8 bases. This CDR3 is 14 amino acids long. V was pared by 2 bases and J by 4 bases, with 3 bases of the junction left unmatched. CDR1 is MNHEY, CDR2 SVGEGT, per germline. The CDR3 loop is CASSYGQGVTEAFF. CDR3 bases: TGTGCCAGCAGTTACGGACAGGGTGTCACTGAAGCTTTCTTT.

The CDR3 sequence is CASSQVYSQINYGYTF. CDR3 nucleotides: TGCGCCAGCAGCCAAGTGTACAGCCAGATTAACTATGGCTACACCTTC. The rearrangement uses TRBV4-3 and TRBJ1-2; D gene uncertain. V shed 1 base and J shed 1 base, with 13 bases lying between them. The germline V gene has CDR1 LGHNA and CDR2 YSLEER. The CDR3 consists of 16 residues.

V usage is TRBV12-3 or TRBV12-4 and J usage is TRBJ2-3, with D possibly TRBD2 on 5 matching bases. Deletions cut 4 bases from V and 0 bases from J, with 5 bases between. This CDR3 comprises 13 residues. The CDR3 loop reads CASSWTSTDTQYF. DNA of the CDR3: TGTGCCAGCAGTTGGACTAGCACAGATACGCAGTATTTT.

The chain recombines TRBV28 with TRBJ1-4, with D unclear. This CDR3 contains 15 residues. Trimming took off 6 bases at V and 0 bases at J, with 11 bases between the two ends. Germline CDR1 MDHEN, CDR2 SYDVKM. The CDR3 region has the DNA TGTGCCAGCAGGGCAACGGGGACAACTAATGAAAAACTGTTTTTT. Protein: CASRATGTTNEKLFF.